Below are 19 T cell receptor beta chains sequenced from a single sample in a study of shared clonotypes between healthy human individuals. Profiling relied on immunoSEQ multiplex PCR, and the TCRdb table lists in-frame clones only, not all of them. Here the sample spans about 500,000 clones, approximately 80% being singletons. The sample comprised PBMCs. The receptor set was obtained from a woman aged 40-49 years in good health. Some clones in this sample may be carry-over from other donors' samples.

This sequence joins TRBV19 and TRBJ2-2; tentatively, D is TRBD2 (6 bases). The V and J ends lost 4 bases and 7 bases respectively, with 22 bases between them. This CDR3 is 17 amino acids long. CDR1 is LNHDA, CDR2 SQIVND, per germline (reference sequence). The DNA of the CDR3 is TGTGCCAGTAGTACCCGCAGGGAGGCTGGTAGTATCGGGGAGCTGTTTTTT. Its protein product is CASSTRREAGSIGELFF.

About this clone: A read error may produce the germline difference seen at one junction end. This chain connects TRBV11-2 to TRBJ1-2, with D hard to call. The germline V gene has CDR1 SGHAT and CDR2 FQNNGV. This CDR3 has 14 amino acids. The DNA of the CDR3 is TGTGCCAGCGGCTTAGGCCGTTGGGTTGGCGGCTACACCTTC. Translating gives CASGLGRWVGGYTF.

This clone was detected only a few times. The CDR3 spells CAISVGSPYEQYF. DNA of the CDR3: TGTGCCATCAGTGTGGGCTCCCCCTACGAGCAGTACTTC. The chain uses TRBV10-3 and TRBJ2-7; D gene ambiguous. The CDR3 length is 13 residues. V lost 4 bases and J 2 bases, leaving 9 bases between the germline ends. In germline, CDR1 is ENHRY, CDR2 SYGVKD.

The V and J genes are TRBV21-1 and TRBJ2-3; whether TRBD1, the table's D call, matches the DNA was not checked. TRBV21-1 has pseudogene status. The CDR3 totals 16 residues. This chain's CDR3 is CASSNNRDTSTDTQYF. The DNA of the CDR3 is TGTGCCAGCAGCAATAATCGGGACACGAGCACAGATACGCAGTATTTT.

About this clone itself: The junction differs from germline at one of its ends, possibly a read error. The chain is built from TRBV7-6 and TRBJ2-3; D is undetermined. The CDR3 extends over 12 amino acids. CDR1 and CDR2 from the germline V gene are SGHVS and FNYEAQ. The CDR3 DNA sequence: TGTGCCAGCGGCTTTGGTTCTGATACGCAGTATTTT. Amino acids: CASGFGSDTQYF.

Many counts were recorded for this clone. The CDR3, as DNA: TGTGCCAGCACCACCACGGGGGCCGGGACAGGGTCGTCCTACGAGCAGTACTTC. Its translation is CASTTTGAGTGSSYEQYF. The chain combines TRBV28 with TRBJ2-7; 9 bases agree with TRBD1. This CDR3 spans 18 amino acids. Losses at the gene ends were 7 bases for V and 1 base for J; bases not matched to a gene: 17. Germline V gives CDR1 MDHEN, CDR2 SYDVKM.

This clone was counted between two and nine times. V usage is TRBV18 and J usage is TRBJ2-2; D is unresolved. Germline assignment: CDR1 KGHSH and CDR2 LQKENI. Trimming cost V 5 bases and J 2 bases, with 6 bases left between them. There are 13 residues in the CDR3. The CDR3 bases are TGTGCCAGCTCAGCGCACAACACCGGGGAGCTGTTTTTT. It encodes CASSAHNTGELFF.

The CDR3 region is CASGWTFYGYTF. CDR3 in DNA: TGTGCCAGCGGGTGGACTTTCTATGGCTACACCTTC. The chain couples TRBV28 to TRBJ1-2; D is ambiguous. There are 12 residues in the CDR3. The ends were cut back, 8 bases at V and 4 bases at J, with 11 bases in the middle. Germline V lookup: CDR1 MDHEN, CDR2 SYDVKM.

The sample holds one count of this clone. V gene TRBV19 combines with J gene TRBJ2-7; 10 nucleotides align to TRBD1. Trimming cost V 5 bases and J 7 bases; bases outside gene matches: 5. The germline CDR1 and CDR2 sequences are LNHDA and SQIVND (reference sequence). The CDR3 is made up of 13 amino acids. CDR3 amino acids: CASSRQGAGEQYF. CDR3 DNA sequence: TGTGCCAGTAGTCGACAGGGGGCGGGGGAGCAGTACTTC.

J is TRBJ2-2 and V is TRBV4-1, with 10 bases fitting TRBD2. The germline V gene encodes CDR1 MGHRA and CDR2 YSYEKL. J gave up 2 bases and V 1 base, and 4 bases lay outside the gene matches. This CDR3 region has 17 residues. The chain's CDR3 is CASSQGSSGGNTGELFF. The CDR3 DNA sequence: TGCGCCAGCAGCCAAGGGTCTAGCGGGGGCAACACCGGGGAGCTGTTTTTT.

The chain links TRBV30 to TRBJ1-2; no reliable D call. The CDR3 is 11 amino acids. V lost 2 bases to trimming and J lost 4 bases, with 5 bases between them. The germline gives CDR1 GTSNPN, CDR2 SVGIG (reference sequence). The CDR3 region has the DNA TGTGCCTGGAGTCTCCTCTATGGCTACACCTTC. Amino acids: CAWSLLYGYTF.

J is TRBJ2-1 and V is TRBV7-9; D tentatively fits TRBD1 or TRBD2 (5 bases each). The CDR3 is 14 amino acids. V was shortened by 1 base and J by 7 bases, with 11 bases between the two germline ends. In germline, CDR1 is SEHNR, CDR2 FQNEAQ (reference sequence). In nucleotides, the CDR3 is TGTGCCAGCAGCTTAGGGGCAGGGAGTAATGAGCAGTTCTTC. Amino acid sequence: CASSLGAGSNEQFF.

A word on this clone: This is likely an artifact of a read error, given a far larger clone one base away. The CDR3 here is CASSLGATPYNEQLF. The CDR3 DNA is TGTGCCAGCAGCTTAGGGGCGACTCCCTACAATGAGCAGCTCTTC. The V gene is TRBV13, the J gene TRBJ2-1; no clear D gene. Germline loops: CDR1 PRHDT, CDR2 FYEKMQ (reference sequence). This CDR3 has 15 amino acids.

The chain carries TRBV11-2 and TRBJ2-7; D is unclear. V shed 0 bases and J shed 6 bases, with 9 bases lying between them. CDR3 length: 13 amino acids. Germline V lookup: CDR1 SGHAT, CDR2 FQNNGV. The CDR3 sequence is CASSLDSFGEQYF. The CDR3 DNA is TGTGCCAGCAGCTTAGACAGTTTCGGCGAGCAGTACTTC.

The chain carries TRBV5-4 and TRBJ2-5; D is uncertain. V was trimmed by 3 bases and J by 3 bases, leaving 9 bases between them. The CDR3 runs 13 residues. In germline, CDR1 is SGHNT, CDR2 YYREEE (reference sequence). The CDR3 loop reads CASSWGWEETQYF. CDR3 nucleotide sequence: TGTGCCAGCAGCTGGGGTTGGGAAGAGACCCAGTACTTC.

The rearrangement links TRBV5-1 to TRBJ2-5, with 9 positions matching TRBD2. Losses at the gene ends were 1 base for V and 0 bases for J; bases not matched to a gene: 4. The CDR3 length is 16 residues. Germline values: CDR1 SGHRS, CDR2 YFSETQ. Here the CDR3 DNA reads TGCGCCAGCAGCTTGTTTCTAGCGGGGCACCAAGAGACCCAGTACTTC. It encodes CASSLFLAGHQETQYF.

This clone was seen more than once but under ten times. This CDR3 is CASSDSGQRNEKLFF. The CDR3 nucleotides are TGTGCCAGCAGTGATTCGGGACAAAGAAATGAAAAACTGTTTTTT. This chain links TRBV25-1 with TRBJ1-4; D may be TRBD1 (6 bases). Germline V gene lookup returns CDR1 MGHDK and CDR2 SYGVNS. CDR3 length equals 15 residues. Trimming stripped 3 bases from V and 5 bases from J, with 13 bases between.

Notes on this clone: With a much larger clone just one base away, this may be a read error. This chain connects TRBV29-1 to TRBJ1-1; no clear D gene. V was trimmed by 6 bases and J by 2 bases, leaving 10 bases between them. Germline V gives CDR1 SQVTM, CDR2 ANQGSEA. The CDR3 loop spans 12 amino acids. This CDR3 is CSVGGSNTEAFF. In DNA, the CDR3 is TGCAGCGTCGGTGGCAGTAACACTGAAGCTTTCTTT.

A note on this clone: A read error is likely here: a far larger clone is one base away. The DNA for the CDR3 is TGCGCCAGCAGCACGAGCGAGGAATTAACGCAGTATTTT. Translating it yields CASSTSEELTQYF. The chain couples TRBV4-1 to TRBJ2-3, with D hard to call. CDR1 is MGHRA, CDR2 YSYEKL, per germline. The CDR3 runs to 13 residues. With 5 bases removed from V and 9 bases from J, the gap between germline ends came to 15 bases.